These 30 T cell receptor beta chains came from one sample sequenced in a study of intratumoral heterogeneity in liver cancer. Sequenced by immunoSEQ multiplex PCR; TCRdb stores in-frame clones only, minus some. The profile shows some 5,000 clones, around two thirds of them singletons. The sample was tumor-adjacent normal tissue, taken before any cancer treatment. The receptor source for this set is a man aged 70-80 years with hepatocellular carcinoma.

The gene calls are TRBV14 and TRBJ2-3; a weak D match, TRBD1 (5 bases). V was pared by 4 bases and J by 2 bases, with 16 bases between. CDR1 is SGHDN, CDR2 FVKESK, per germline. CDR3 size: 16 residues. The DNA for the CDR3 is TGTGCCAGCAGCCCACTTCGTGACAGTCTCACAGATACGCAGTATTTT. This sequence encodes CASSPLRDSLTDTQYF. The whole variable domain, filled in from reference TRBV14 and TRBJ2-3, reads EAGVTQFPSHSVIEKGQTVTLRCDPISGHDNLYWYRRVMGKEIKFLLHFVKESKQDESGMPNNRFLAERTGGTYSTLKVQPAELEDSGVYFCASSPLRDSLTDTQYFGPGTRLTVL.

CDR3 in DNA: TGTGCCAGCAGCTTGGGGAACACCGGGGAGCTGTTTTTT. Its translation: CASSLGNTGELFF. This rearrangement joins TRBV7-6 to TRBJ2-2; D call uncertain. The CDR3 has 13 amino acids. Germline V gene lookup returns CDR1 SGHVS and CDR2 FNYEAQ. V lost 3 bases, J lost 1 base, and 3 bases lay in between.

The CDR3 DNA reads as TGCGCCAGCAGGGTGCGGCCCGGGCAAGAGACCCAGTACTTC. This translates into CASRVRPGQETQYF. V and J are TRBV5-1 and TRBJ2-5; D is unresolved. CDR1 is SGHRS, CDR2 YFSETQ, per germline. This CDR3 region has 14 residues. The ends were cut back, 5 bases at V and 2 bases at J, with 13 bases in the middle.

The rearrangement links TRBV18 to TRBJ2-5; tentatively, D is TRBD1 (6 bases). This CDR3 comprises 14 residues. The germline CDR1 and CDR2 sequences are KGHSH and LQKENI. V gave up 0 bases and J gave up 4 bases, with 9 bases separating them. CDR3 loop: CASSPPGQTETQYF. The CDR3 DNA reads TGTGCCAGCTCACCACCGGGACAAACAGAGACCCAGTACTTC.

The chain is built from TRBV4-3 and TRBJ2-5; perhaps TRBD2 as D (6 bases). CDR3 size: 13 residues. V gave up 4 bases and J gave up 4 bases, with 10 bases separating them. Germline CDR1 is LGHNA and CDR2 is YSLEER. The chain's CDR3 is CASSPTRVETQYF. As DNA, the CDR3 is TGCGCCAGCAGCCCGACTAGAGTAGAGACCCAGTACTTC.

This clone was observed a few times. CDR3 sequence: CASNQTGTGESEAFF. CDR3 bases: TGTGCCAGCAACCAGACAGGGACGGGAGAATCTGAAGCTTTCTTT. The rearrangement uses TRBV6-4 and TRBJ1-1; TRBD1 agrees at 7 bases. From germline, CDR1 is MRHNA and CDR2 SNTAGT. J was trimmed by 6 bases and V by 7 bases; bases with no gene match: 14. This CDR3 is built from 15 residues.

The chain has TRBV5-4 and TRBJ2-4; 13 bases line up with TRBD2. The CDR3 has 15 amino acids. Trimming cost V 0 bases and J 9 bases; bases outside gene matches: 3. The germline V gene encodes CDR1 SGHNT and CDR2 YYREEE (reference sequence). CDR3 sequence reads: CASSLAGTSGAIQYF. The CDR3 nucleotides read TGTGCCAGCAGCTTGGCAGGGACTAGCGGGGCCATTCAGTACTTC.

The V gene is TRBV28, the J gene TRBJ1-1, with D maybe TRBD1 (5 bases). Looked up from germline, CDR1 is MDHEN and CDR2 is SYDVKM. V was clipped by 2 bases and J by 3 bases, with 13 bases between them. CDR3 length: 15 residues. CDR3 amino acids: CASSLIRLGDTEAFF. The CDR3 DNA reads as TGTGCCAGCAGTTTAATCAGGTTGGGGGACACTGAAGCTTTCTTT.

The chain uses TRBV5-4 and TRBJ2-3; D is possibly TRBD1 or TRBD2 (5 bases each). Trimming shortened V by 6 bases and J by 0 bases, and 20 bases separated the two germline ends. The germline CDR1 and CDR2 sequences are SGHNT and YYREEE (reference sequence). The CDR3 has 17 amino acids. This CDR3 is CASTNIRGTASTDTQYF. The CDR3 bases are TGTGCCAGCACCAATATCCGAGGGACGGCTAGCACAGATACGCAGTATTTT.

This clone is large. This CDR3 reads CASSLRAIAGLSCNV. CDR3 bases: TGTGCCAGCAGTTTACGTGCTATCGCGGGACTCTCGTGTAACGTC. The chain couples TRBV27 to TRBJ2-7, with D perhaps TRBD2 (6 bases). Germline V gives CDR1 MNHEY, CDR2 SMNVEV (reference sequence). CDR3 size: 15 residues.

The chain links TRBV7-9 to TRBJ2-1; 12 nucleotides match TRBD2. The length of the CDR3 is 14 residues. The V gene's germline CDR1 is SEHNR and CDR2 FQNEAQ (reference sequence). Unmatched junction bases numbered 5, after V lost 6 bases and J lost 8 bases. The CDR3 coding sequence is TGTGCCAGCAGGTGGACTAGCGGGGAGCATGAGCAGTTCTTC. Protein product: CASRWTSGEHEQFF.

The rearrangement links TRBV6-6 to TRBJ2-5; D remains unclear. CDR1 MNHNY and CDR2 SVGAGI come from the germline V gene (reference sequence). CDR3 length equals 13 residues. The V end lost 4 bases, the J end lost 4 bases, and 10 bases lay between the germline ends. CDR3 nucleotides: TGTGCCAGCAGTTGGACCGTCGGAGAGACCCAGTACTTC. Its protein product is CASSWTVGETQYF.

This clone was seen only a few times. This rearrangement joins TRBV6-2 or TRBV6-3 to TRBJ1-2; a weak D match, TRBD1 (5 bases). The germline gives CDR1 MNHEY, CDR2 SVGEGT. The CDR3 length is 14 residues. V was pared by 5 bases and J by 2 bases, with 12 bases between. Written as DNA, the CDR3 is TGTGCCAGCAGTCGTCCTAACAGGAACTATGGCTACACCTTC. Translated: CASSRPNRNYGYTF.

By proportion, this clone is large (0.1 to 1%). CDR3 region: CASSGDSGNTIYF. DNA for the CDR3: TGTGCCTCTAGTGGAGACTCTGGAAACACCATATATTTT. The genes are TRBV24-1 and TRBJ1-3, with no clear D. V lost 12 bases and J 0 bases, leaving 11 bases between the germline ends. Germline values: CDR1 KGHDR, CDR2 SFDVKD. The CDR3 covers 13 residues.

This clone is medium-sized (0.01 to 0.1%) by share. In DNA, the CDR3 is TGCAGTGCTAGTATCCAGGGGTCCTTACCGTATGGCTACACCTTC. It translates to CSASIQGSLPYGYTF. The gene calls are TRBV20-1 and TRBJ1-2, with a tentative D call TRBD1 (6 bases). CDR1 is DFQATT, CDR2 SNEGSKA, per germline (reference sequence). This CDR3 is 15 amino acids long. Trimming removed 3 bases from V and 5 bases from J, with 19 bases in between.

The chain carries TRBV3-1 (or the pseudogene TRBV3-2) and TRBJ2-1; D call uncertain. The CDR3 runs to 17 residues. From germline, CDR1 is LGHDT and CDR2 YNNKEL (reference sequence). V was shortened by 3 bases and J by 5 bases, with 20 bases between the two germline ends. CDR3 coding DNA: TGTGCCAGCAGCCACGCGTGTCCCTTCCATTCCGACAATGAGCAGTTCTTC. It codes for CASSHACPFHSDNEQFF.

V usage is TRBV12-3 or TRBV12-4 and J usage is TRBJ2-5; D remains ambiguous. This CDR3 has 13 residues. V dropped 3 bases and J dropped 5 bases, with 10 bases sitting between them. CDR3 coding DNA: TGTGCCAGCAGTTTTTTGGGGTCCGAGACCCAGTACTTC. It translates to CASSFLGSETQYF.

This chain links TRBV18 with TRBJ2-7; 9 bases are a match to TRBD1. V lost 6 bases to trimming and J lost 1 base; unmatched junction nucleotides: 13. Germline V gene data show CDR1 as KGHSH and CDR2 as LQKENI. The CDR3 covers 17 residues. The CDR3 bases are TGTGCCAGCTCGCTAGGTTACAGGGGGCCAGATTCCTACGAGCAGTACTTC. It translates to CASSLGYRGPDSYEQYF.

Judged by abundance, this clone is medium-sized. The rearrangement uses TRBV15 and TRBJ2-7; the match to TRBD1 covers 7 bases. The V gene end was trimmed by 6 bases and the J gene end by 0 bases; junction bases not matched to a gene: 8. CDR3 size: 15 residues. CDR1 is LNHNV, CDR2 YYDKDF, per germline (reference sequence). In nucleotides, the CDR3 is TGTGCCACCAGTGAAGCGACAGGGAGCTCCTACGAGCAGTACTTC. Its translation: CATSEATGSSYEQYF.

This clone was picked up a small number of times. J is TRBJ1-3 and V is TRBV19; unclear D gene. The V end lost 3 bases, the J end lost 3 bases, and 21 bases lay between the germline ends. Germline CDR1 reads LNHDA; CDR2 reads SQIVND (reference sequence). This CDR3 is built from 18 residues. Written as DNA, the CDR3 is TGTGCCAGTAGTATCCTGCGTGGATCAGTTCCAGATGGAAACACCATATATTTT. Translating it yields CASSILRGSVPDGNTIYF.

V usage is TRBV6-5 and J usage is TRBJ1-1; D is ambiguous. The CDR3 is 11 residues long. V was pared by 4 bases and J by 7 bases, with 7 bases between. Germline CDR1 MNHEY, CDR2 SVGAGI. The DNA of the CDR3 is TGTGCCAGCAGTTTTTCTGGTGAAGCTTTCTTT. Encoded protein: CASSFSGEAFF.

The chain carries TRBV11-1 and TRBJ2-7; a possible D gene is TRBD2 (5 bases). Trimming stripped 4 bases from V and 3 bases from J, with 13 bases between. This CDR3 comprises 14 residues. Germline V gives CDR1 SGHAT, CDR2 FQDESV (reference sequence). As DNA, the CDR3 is TGTGCCAGCAGCTCCCGAGGGTCACACTACGAGCAGTACTTC. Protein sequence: CASSSRGSHYEQYF.

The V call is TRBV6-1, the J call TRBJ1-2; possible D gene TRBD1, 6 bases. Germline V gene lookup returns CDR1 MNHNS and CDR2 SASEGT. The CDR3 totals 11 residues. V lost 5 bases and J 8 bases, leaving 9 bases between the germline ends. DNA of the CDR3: TGTGCCAGCAGTCAGGACAGCGGCTACACCTTC. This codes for CASSQDSGYTF.

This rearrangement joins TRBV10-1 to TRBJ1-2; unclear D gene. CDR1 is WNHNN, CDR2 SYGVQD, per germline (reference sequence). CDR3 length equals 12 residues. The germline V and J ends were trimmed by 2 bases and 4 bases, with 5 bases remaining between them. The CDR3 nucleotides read TGCGCCAGCAGTGAGGACGGCTATGGCTACACCTTC. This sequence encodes CASSEDGYGYTF.

The CDR3 DNA sequence: TGTGCCAGCAGGAATGACACCCCGAGCTCCTATAATTCACCCCTCCACTTT. As protein: CASRNDTPSSYNSPLHF. The rearrangement joins TRBV27 to TRBJ1-6; D is unresolved. Looked up from germline, CDR1 is MNHEY and CDR2 is SMNVEV (reference sequence). Trimming took 6 bases from V and 0 from J, leaving 15 bases between them. This CDR3 comprises 17 residues.

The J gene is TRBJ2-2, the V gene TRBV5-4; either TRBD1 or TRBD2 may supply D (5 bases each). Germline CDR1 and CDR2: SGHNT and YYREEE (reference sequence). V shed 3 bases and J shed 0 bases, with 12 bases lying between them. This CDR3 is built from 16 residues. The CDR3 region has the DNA TGTGCCAGCAGCTCTGGGGCGGACTCGAACACCGGGGAGCTGTTTTTT. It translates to CASSSGADSNTGELFF.

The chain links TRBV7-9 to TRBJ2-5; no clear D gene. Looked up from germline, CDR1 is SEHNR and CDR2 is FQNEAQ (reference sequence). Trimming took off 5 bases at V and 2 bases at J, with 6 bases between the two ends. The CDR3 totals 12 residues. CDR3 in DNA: TGTGCCAGCAGCCGCAATCAAGAGACCCAGTACTTC. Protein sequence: CASSRNQETQYF.

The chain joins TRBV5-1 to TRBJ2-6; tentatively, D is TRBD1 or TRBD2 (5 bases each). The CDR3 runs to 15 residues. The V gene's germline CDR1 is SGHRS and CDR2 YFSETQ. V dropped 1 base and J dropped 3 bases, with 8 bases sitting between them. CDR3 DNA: TGCGCCAGCAGCTTGACGGGGCATGGGGCCAACGTCCTGACTTTC. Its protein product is CASSLTGHGANVLTF. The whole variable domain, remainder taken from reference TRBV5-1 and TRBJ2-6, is KAGVTQTPRYLIKTRGQQVTLSCSPISGHRSVSWYQQTPGQGLQFLFEYFSETQRNKGNFPGRFSGRQFSNSRSEMNVSTLELGDSALYLCASSLTGHGANVLTFGAGSRLTVL.

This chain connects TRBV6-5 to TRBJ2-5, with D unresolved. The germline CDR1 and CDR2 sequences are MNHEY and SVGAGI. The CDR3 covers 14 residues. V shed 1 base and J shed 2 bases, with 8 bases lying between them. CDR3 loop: CASSYYNLQETQYF. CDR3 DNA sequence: TGTGCCAGCAGTTACTACAATTTACAAGAGACCCAGTACTTC.

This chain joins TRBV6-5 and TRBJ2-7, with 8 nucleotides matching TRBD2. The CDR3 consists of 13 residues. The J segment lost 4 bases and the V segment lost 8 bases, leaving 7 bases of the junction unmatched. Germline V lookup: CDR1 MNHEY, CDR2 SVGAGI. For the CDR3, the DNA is TGTGCCAGCTTGGGCGGGGGGAGATACGAGCAGTACGTC. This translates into CASLGGGRYEQYV.